The entry below gives a single T cell receptor beta chain sequence along with its context. The record originates from a study of blood T cells in healthy people across ages. V shed 6 bases and J 12 bases; nucleotides not matched to a gene: 23. This CDR3 comprises 16 residues. Germline V CDR1 and CDR2: DFQATT, SNEGSKA (reference sequence). It was with a sample-barcoded 5' primer and a J-beta primer mix that a second PCR of roughly 7 to 12 cycles was run. TCRdb used MiXCR to reprocess the 5' RACE reads, holding one entry per CDR3 protein. The sample lists 790,000 or so distinct CDR3 sequences; about 45% were seen once.

The receptor comes from a man aged 80 or over in good health. The chain combines TRBV20-1 with TRBJ2-1; TRBD1 aligns across 7 bases. Sequenced: blood. The chain's CDR3 is CSAAPRQGVRTAGQFF. The CDR3 bases are TGCAGTGCAGCCCCAAGGCAGGGGGTAAGGACGGCAGGGCAGTTCTTC.